This TCR beta chain was captured by sequencing in a study of immune cell composition in non-small cell lung cancer. Notes on the study in general: Lung adenocarcinomas had lower top 10 clone scores and clonality than squamous tumours.

Clones were read by immunoSEQ multiplex PCR, and TCRdb kept only the in-frame ones, dropping some. The table has about 4,900 clones, around three quarters seen once; the top ten hold 20% to 25%. Concerning this clone itself: Its target is not known.

The CDR3 covers 14 residues. V lost 4 bases and J lost 8, with 17 bases in between. Germline V gene lookup returns CDR1 MDHEN and CDR2 SYDVKM. This sequence originates from a human donor with non-small cell lung cancer. This sequence joins TRBV28 and TRBJ1-1; D is undetermined. Sequencing used lung tumor tissue. The CDR3 DNA is TGTGCCAGCAGTTCCCCCTTCGGGGAAGAGGAAGCTTTCTTT. It translates to CASSSPFGEEEAFF.